These 30 T cell receptor beta chains originate from one sample sequenced in a study of molecular identifiers for immune sequencing clone quantification. TCRdb reprocessed the PCR reads with MiXCR, giving one entry per CDR3 protein. Of roughly 100,000 distinct CDR3 sequences in the sample, under 40% were seen once. The specimen sequenced was naive CD8+ T cells from blood, with Jurkat cell RNA spiked in. As for subset: FACS-sorted CD8+CD4-CCR7+CD45RA+ naive T cells. These receptors were taken from a human donor in good health. Some libraries in this study had Jurkat cell RNA spiked in.

This clonotype was seen a few times. The V call is TRBV7-8, the J call TRBJ2-1, with no clear D. The V gene lost 5 bases and the J gene lost 8 bases, with 19 bases spanning the gap. The CDR3 spans 15 residues. CDR1 is SGHVS and CDR2 is FQNEAQ in the germline V gene. CDR3 protein: CASSPGWGRVDEQFF. Here the CDR3 DNA reads TGTGCCAGCAGCCCTGGGTGGGGTCGAGTCGATGAGCAGTTCTTC.

Notes on this clonotype: A read error may explain this, as a much larger clone is one base away. The chain employs TRBV7-8 and TRBJ2-1; D remains unclear. The CDR3 has 12 amino acids. Germline lookup yields CDR1 SGHVS and CDR2 FQNEAQ. The CDR3 DNA is TGTGCCAGCAGCTTAGGAAGCAATGAGCAGATCTTC. The encoded protein is CASSLGSNEQIF.

The chain carries TRBV20-1 and TRBJ1-1; no firm D call. The CDR3 consists of 15 residues. V lost 6 bases to trimming and J lost 0 bases, with 17 bases between them. Germline loops: CDR1 DFQATT, CDR2 SNEGSKA (reference sequence). As DNA, the CDR3 is TGCAGTGCAAGTGTGACCCTGCTGTTGAACACTGAAGCTTTCTTT. This gives the protein CSASVTLLLNTEAFF.

Comments on this clonotype: One junction end does not reproduce the germline sequence, and a read error may be involved. The chain employs TRBV5-3 and TRBJ1-5; D not resolved. TRBV5-3 is flagged as an ORF with uncertain function. There are 11 residues in the CDR3. The CDR3 spells CASSLWWAQHF. Written as DNA, the CDR3 is TGTGCCAGCAGCTTGTGGTGGGCCCAGCATTTT.

This clonotype was picked up a small number of times. CDR3 sequence: CSVEVPGQVTYEQYF. CDR3 bases: TGCAGCGTTGAAGTTCCGGGACAGGTAACCTACGAGCAGTACTTC. The genes are TRBV29-1 and TRBJ2-7, with 8 bases that match TRBD1. The V gene's germline CDR1 is SQVTM and CDR2 ANQGSEA. V shed 1 base and J 2 bases; nucleotides not matched to a gene: 7. The CDR3 runs 15 residues.

This clonotype was counted only a few times. The rearrangement joins TRBV20-1 to TRBJ2-7; possible D gene TRBD2, 6 bases. The CDR3 length is 14 residues. Germline V gene data show CDR1 as DFQATT and CDR2 as SNEGSKA (reference sequence). V was cut by 5 bases and J by 0 bases, with 14 bases left in between. CDR3 amino acids: CSACPGTRSYEQYF. In DNA form, the CDR3 reads TGCAGTGCTTGCCCCGGGACTCGCTCCTACGAGCAGTACTTC.

The rearrangement links TRBV12-3 or TRBV12-4 to TRBJ2-5; 8 positions agree with TRBD1. The V gene end was trimmed by 3 bases and the J gene end by 1 base; junction bases not matched to a gene: 13. CDR3 length: 18 amino acids. The DNA for the CDR3 is TGTGCCAGCAGTTTCCTCCCGGTGGGCAGGGGGCGCCAAGAGACCCAGTACTTC. This encodes CASSFLPVGRGRQETQYF.

On this clonotype: A read error may produce the germline difference seen at one junction end. The chain carries TRBV20-1 and TRBJ1-5; TRBD1 agrees at 7 bases. This CDR3 contains 12 residues. The germline V gene encodes CDR1 DFQATT and CDR2 SNEGSKA (reference sequence). The CDR3 DNA sequence: TGCAGTACAGGGGTCGGCAATCAGCCCCCGCATTTT. Its translation is CSTGVGNQPPHF.

This clonotype was found a few times. This rearrangement joins TRBV9 to TRBJ2-4; D is unclear. The CDR3 sequence is 15 residues long. V gave up 1 base and J gave up 7 bases, with 15 bases separating them. CDR1 and CDR2 (germline): SGDLS, YYNGEE. The CDR3 sequence is CASSVPPPLRNIQYF. CDR3 bases: TGTGCCAGCAGCGTACCGCCCCCCCTAAGGAACATTCAGTACTTC.

The rearrangement links TRBV28 to TRBJ2-4, with TRBD2 matching over 12 bases. The CDR3 has 16 amino acids. The trim removed 4 bases at V and 3 bases at J, leaving 4 bases unmatched. The germline CDR1 and CDR2 sequences are MDHEN and SYDVKM. CDR3 region: CASSSPLAGGKNIQYF. For the CDR3, the DNA is TGTGCCAGCAGTTCCCCACTAGCGGGAGGCAAAAACATTCAGTACTTC.

This clonotype was found a few times. This rearrangement joins TRBV27 to TRBJ2-5; the match to TRBD2 covers 9 bases. CDR1 and CDR2 from the germline V gene are MNHEY and SMNVEV (reference sequence). V gave up 6 bases and J gave up 4 bases; unmatched junction bases: 9. The CDR3 runs 15 residues. The CDR3 bases are TGTGCCAGCAGATATGCGGGAGGGCCTGGAGAGACCCAGTACTTC. As protein: CASRYAGGPGETQYF.

This sequence joins TRBV21-1 and TRBJ1-5. TRBV21-1 is a recognized pseudogene. The CDR3 is 17 amino acids. The CDR3 DNA reads TGTGCCAGCAGCAAAGTGGTCCAGGAGCCGGGCAATCAGCCCCAGCATTTT. Encoded protein: CASSKVVQEPGNQPQHF.

This clonotype showed up just a few times. V is TRBV20-1 and J is TRBJ2-1, with 7 bases lining up with TRBD2. J was trimmed by 3 bases and V by 0 bases; bases with no gene match: 5. CDR1 is DFQATT and CDR2 is SNEGSKA in the germline V gene (reference sequence). This CDR3 has 15 residues. The CDR3 loop reads CSARDPAGVYNEQFF. CDR3 DNA sequence: TGCAGTGCTAGAGATCCGGCGGGGGTCTACAATGAGCAGTTCTTC.

This clonotype was detected a few times. The chain has TRBV20-1 and TRBJ2-7; tentative D call: TRBD1 (5 bases). V was pared by 2 bases and J by 2 bases, with 13 bases between. Looked up from germline, CDR1 is DFQATT and CDR2 is SNEGSKA (reference sequence). This CDR3 comprises 14 residues. The CDR3 sequence is CSARLREGPYEQYF. For the CDR3, the DNA is TGCAGTGCTAGACTCAGGGAAGGCCCCTACGAGCAGTACTTC.

Details on this clonotype: It may be a read error: a sequence one base away is much more abundant. The chain links TRBV4-2 to TRBJ2-7; D uncertain. Germline CDR1 and CDR2: LGHNA and YNFKEQ. The CDR3 consists of 12 residues. Written as DNA, the CDR3 is TGTGCCAGCAGCCACACCTTGGGCGAGCAGAACTTC. It codes for CASSHTLGEQNF.

This chain uses TRBV27 with TRBJ1-1; no reliable D call. Between the trimmed V and J ends, which lost 6 bases and 6 bases, there was a span of 17 bases. The V gene's germline CDR1 is MNHEY and CDR2 SMNVEV (reference sequence). There are 14 residues in the CDR3. CDR3 amino acids: CASRSNNKGAEAFF. The CDR3 bases are TGTGCCAGCAGATCCAATAATAAGGGCGCTGAAGCTTTCTTT.

Remarks on this clonotype: At one boundary the junction diverges from the germline segment, which might be a read error. V usage is TRBV29-1 and J usage is TRBJ1-2; possible D gene TRBD1, 6 bases. This CDR3 comprises 12 residues. Germline CDR1 and CDR2: SQVTM and ANQGSEA. CDR3: CSVDRGGYSYTF. Written as DNA, the CDR3 is TGCAGCGTTGACAGGGGCGGCTATAGCTACACCTTC.

Only a few counts were recorded for this clonotype. The chain uses TRBV20-1 and TRBJ2-7; D ambiguous. This CDR3 is built from 11 residues. Trimming took 2 bases from V and 5 from J, leaving 7 bases between them. Germline V gives CDR1 DFQATT, CDR2 SNEGSKA (reference sequence). The CDR3 region has the DNA TGCAGTGCTAGATTGCCCGACGAGCAGTACTTC. Translation: CSARLPDEQYF.

In DNA form, the CDR3 reads TGTGCCATCGACCGGGGGGACAGCAAGTATGGCTACACCTTC. It specifies CAIDRGDSKYGYTF. The gene calls are TRBV10-3 and TRBJ1-2, with TRBD1 matching over 7 bases. The CDR3 consists of 14 residues. J was trimmed by 5 bases and V by 8 bases; bases with no gene match: 11. The germline gives CDR1 ENHRY, CDR2 SYGVKD.

The chain uses TRBV27 and TRBJ2-1; TRBD2 agrees at 9 bases. J gave up 8 bases and V 0 bases, and 2 bases lay outside the gene matches. Germline assignment: CDR1 MNHEY and CDR2 SMNVEV (reference sequence). The CDR3 extends over 14 amino acids. The CDR3 nucleotides read TGTGCCAGCAGTTTATCGTTAGCGGGGGATGAGCAGTTCTTC. This sequence encodes CASSLSLAGDEQFF.

Comments on this clonotype: Here the CDR3 omits its conserved ending phenylalanine or tryptophan, so a read error is the likely source. The chain employs TRBV28 and TRBJ2-2, with D hard to call. Germline-derived CDR1 and CDR2 are MDHEN and SYDVKM. This CDR3 has 13 residues. Trimming took 1 base from V and 2 from J, leaving 2 bases between them. The CDR3 reads CASSLFNTGELFL. The CDR3 nucleotides read TGTGCCAGCAGTTTATTCAACACCGGGGAGCTGTTTCTT.

The chain employs TRBV5-1 and TRBJ2-2, with D possibly being TRBD1 (5 bases). There are 13 residues in the CDR3. From germline, CDR1 is SGHRS and CDR2 YFSETQ. V lost 5 bases and J lost 7, with 12 bases in between. The CDR3 DNA reads as TGCGCCAGCAGTCCCGACAGTGGCGGGGAGCTGTTTTTT. This encodes CASSPDSGGELFF.

This sequence joins TRBV13 and TRBJ2-5; TRBD1 matches at 7 bases. The CDR3 is 16 amino acids. Trimming removed 6 bases from V and 1 base from J; junction bases left unmatched: 11. The germline V gene encodes CDR1 PRHDT and CDR2 FYEKMQ (reference sequence). This chain's CDR3 is CASSPRLRGSQETQYF. The CDR3 nucleotides are TGTGCCAGCAGTCCAAGACTCAGGGGGAGCCAAGAGACCCAGTACTTC.

V is TRBV29-1 and J is TRBJ2-7; TRBD1 aligns across 9 bases. Germline CDR1 and CDR2: SQVTM and ANQGSEA. Trimming took 0 bases from V and 4 from J; bases not matched to a gene: 1. The CDR3 consists of 13 residues. In DNA, the CDR3 is TGCAGCGTTGAAGAGGGGACAGGGTACGAGCAGTACTTC. This translates into CSVEEGTGYEQYF.

In this sample, this clonotype turned up a few times. One base away lies a much larger clone, so this may be a sequencing read error. This chain links TRBV20-1 with TRBJ1-5; 7 positions match TRBD1. Germline lookup yields CDR1 DFQATT and CDR2 SNEGSKA (reference sequence). This CDR3 has 14 residues. Here the CDR3 reads CSARDLGGNQPRHF. The CDR3 nucleotides read TGCAGTGCTAGAGATCTAGGGGGCAATCAGCCCCGGCATTTT.

On this clonotype: A read error may account for a junction end that differs from germline. The chain recombines TRBV20-1 with TRBJ1-6; unclear D gene. The germline V gene encodes CDR1 DFQATT and CDR2 SNEGSKA (reference sequence). The CDR3 is made up of 17 amino acids. As DNA, the CDR3 is TGCAGTGCTAGAGATCTGGACGCACCCTATGATAATTCACCCCTCCCCTTT. As protein: CSARDLDAPYDNSPLPF.

This chain links TRBV4-1 with TRBJ2-2; TRBD1 aligns across 10 bases. The CDR3 spans 18 residues. Germline CDR1 reads MGHRA; CDR2 reads YSYEKL. V gave up 3 bases and J gave up 4 bases; unmatched junction bases: 11. CDR3 sequence (DNA): TGCGCCAGCAGCCAGCTACCGACAGGGGGCCAGACCACCGGGGAGCTGTTTTTT. Protein: CASSQLPTGGQTTGELFF.

With respect to this clonotype: A much larger clone lies one base from this, so it may be a read error. V is TRBV13 and J is TRBJ2-2; 7 bases fit TRBD1. Trimming cost V 6 bases and J 4 bases; bases outside gene matches: 5. This CDR3 is built from 14 residues. Germline values: CDR1 PRHDT, CDR2 FYEKMQ (reference sequence). In nucleotides, the CDR3 is TGTGCCAGCAGAGACAGGGCGAGCACCGGGGAGCTGTTTTTT. Translating it yields CASRDRASTGELFF. The full variable domain, its missing parts supplied by reference TRBV13 and TRBJ2-2, is AAGVIQSPRHLIKEKRETATLKCYPIPRHDTVYWYQQGPGQDPQFLISFYEKMQSDKGSIPDRFSAQQFSDYHSELNMSSLELGDSALYFCASRDRASTGELFFGEGSRLTVL.

V and J are TRBV28 and TRBJ2-2, with 11 positions matching TRBD1. Trimming removed 6 bases from V and 7 bases from J; junction bases left unmatched: 7. Per germline, CDR1 MDHEN and CDR2 SYDVKM. This CDR3 comprises 15 residues. CDR3 sequence: CASSRRDRGGGELFF. In nucleotides, the CDR3 is TGTGCCAGCAGCCGCCGGGACAGGGGGGGCGGGGAGCTGTTTTTT.

In this sample, this clonotype turned up a few times. The rearrangement links TRBV9 to TRBJ2-3; the D is unclear. This CDR3 has 13 amino acids. Between the trimmed V and J ends, which lost 1 base and 0 bases, there was a span of 3 bases. From germline, CDR1 is SGDLS and CDR2 YYNGEE. The CDR3 coding sequence is TGTGCCAGCAGCGTATGGAGCACAGATACGCAGTATTTT. Protein product: CASSVWSTDTQYF.